The T cell receptor beta chain under discussion was sequenced for a study of cytomegalovirus exposure and HLA in healthy donors. Study-wide results and limits: Later analysis placed DRB1 highest and HLA-C lowest in TCR association rates, which differed by HLA locus.

Germline V gives CDR1 MNHNS, CDR2 SASEGT. V gave up 0 bases and J gave up 6 bases, with 8 bases separating them. This CDR3 is 13 amino acids long. In nominal health when sampled, donors likely had unrecorded immune exposures nonetheless. A remark on this clone: Its antigen is still unknown.

A multiplex PCR was run with 60 Vbeta primers and 13 Jbeta primers. Profiled with immunoSEQ multiplex PCR; TCRdb holds only in-frame clones, not every one. This repertoire shows 55,000 to 85,000 clones, around 78% found once; its top ten account for roughly 8%. Sequences were obtained from PBMCs. The gene calls are TRBV6-1 and TRBJ1-2, with D perhaps TRBD1 (6 bases). The clonotype originates from a man aged 18 to 29 in good health and CMV-seropositive. In DNA, the CDR3 is TGTGCCAGCAGTGAAGCAGGGGGTGATGGCTACACCTTC. Its translation is CASSEAGGDGYTF.